The 27 T cell receptor beta chains given below trace back to one sample, sequenced in a study of blood T cell repertoires in COVID-19. Libraries were prepared by immunoSEQ multiplex PCR; TCRdb keeps only in-frame clonotypes and omits some of them. The data show approximately 99,000 clones, with around four fifths seen just once and about 4% held by the top ten. The material sequenced was peripheral blood. Receptor source: a woman between 65 and 79 years old with acute or convalescent COVID-19.

The chain uses TRBV28 and TRBJ1-2; 8 bases agree with TRBD1. Germline CDR1 is MDHEN and CDR2 is SYDVKM. The CDR3 sequence is 15 residues long. With 0 bases clipped from V and 3 bases from J, the junction kept 3 bases outside the gene matches. For the CDR3, the DNA is TGTGCCAGCAGTTTATGGGACAGGGCGGACTATGGCTACACCTTC. It encodes CASSLWDRADYGYTF.

The V and J genes are TRBV5-1 and TRBJ2-7, with TRBD1 as a possible D gene (6 bases). There are 13 residues in the CDR3. V lost 0 bases and J lost 8, with 12 bases in between. Germline V CDR1 and CDR2: SGHRS, YFSETQ. The CDR3 sequence is CASSLVCRGQQYV. CDR3 DNA sequence: TGCGCCAGCAGCTTGGTTTGCAGGGGCCAGCAGTACGTC.

This clone appeared once. This chain links TRBV7-9 with TRBJ1-2, with 8 bases matching TRBD1. This CDR3 contains 15 residues. Trimming removed 1 base from V and 8 bases from J; junction bases left unmatched: 9. Germline CDR1 SEHNR, CDR2 FQNEAQ (reference sequence). The CDR3 DNA follows: TGTGCCAGCAGCTTAGGCCGGACAGGGCATCTGGGCTACACCTTC. Protein sequence: CASSLGRTGHLGYTF. The whole variable domain, remainder taken from reference TRBV7-9 and TRBJ1-2, is DTGVSQNPRHKITKRGQNVTFRCDPISEHNRLYWYRQTLGQGPEFLTYFQNEAQLEKSRLLSDRFSAERPKGSFSTLEIQRTEQGDSAMYLCASSLGRTGHLGYTFGSGTRLTVV.

This chain uses TRBV4-2 with TRBJ1-1; perhaps TRBD1 as D (6 bases). V lost 4 bases to trimming and J lost 1 base, with 13 bases between them. Germline CDR1 and CDR2: LGHNA and YNFKEQ. The CDR3 covers 15 residues. This CDR3 reads CASSRSRGTNTEAFF. Written as DNA, the CDR3 is TGTGCCAGCAGCCGGAGCAGGGGAACGAACACTGAAGCTTTCTTT.

The V call is TRBV29-1, the J call TRBJ1-1, with D perhaps TRBD1 (5 bases). The V and J ends lost 4 bases and 11 bases respectively, with 14 bases between them. The CDR3 extends over 11 amino acids. Looked up from germline, CDR1 is SQVTM and CDR2 is ANQGSEA. DNA for the CDR3: TGCAGCGTTGGAGGGGCAGGAGGGGCTTTCTTT. This sequence encodes CSVGGAGGAFF.

The chain uses TRBV7-9 and TRBJ1-6; D not resolved. The V and J ends lost 3 bases and 4 bases respectively, with 10 bases between them. Germline V gene sequence: CDR1 SEHNR, CDR2 FQNEAQ (reference sequence). The CDR3 contains 15 residues. Here the CDR3 reads CASSLGRDYNSPLHF. CDR3 coding DNA: TGTGCCAGCAGCTTGGGGAGGGATTATAATTCACCCCTCCACTTT. The full variable domain, in which reference TRBV7-9 and TRBJ1-6 provide the parts outside the CDR3, is DTGVSQNPRHKITKRGQNVTFRCDPISEHNRLYWYRQTLGQGPEFLTYFQNEAQLEKSRLLSDRFSAERPKGSFSTLEIQRTEQGDSAMYLCASSLGRDYNSPLHFGNGTRLTVT.

V is TRBV10-2 and J is TRBJ2-7, with 10 bases aligning to TRBD1. Germline V gene data show CDR1 as WSHSY and CDR2 as SAAADI. The CDR3 runs 14 residues. V dropped 8 bases and J dropped 2; count of bases not matched to a gene: 6. The CDR3 region has the DNA TGCGCCAGCGGTCCGGGACAGGGGACCTACGAGCAGTACTTC. Its protein product is CASGPGQGTYEQYF.

The count of this clone is one. The chain has TRBV2 and TRBJ1-6; D gene unclear. In germline, CDR1 is SNHLY, CDR2 FYNNEI. This CDR3 region has 13 residues. V gave up 7 bases and J gave up 13 bases, with 17 bases separating them. DNA for the CDR3: TGTGCCAGCAAATGGGCGCTCGGAGGCCCCCTCCACTTT. This encodes CASKWALGGPLHF.

The sample holds a few counts of this clone. This chain connects TRBV10-3 to TRBJ1-2, with D possibly being TRBD1 (5 bases). The CDR3 length is 17 residues. Germline V gene lookup returns CDR1 ENHRY and CDR2 SYGVKD. V gave up 2 bases and J gave up 3 bases, with 19 bases separating them. The CDR3: CAISEGALNLQDYGYTF. The CDR3 coding sequence is TGTGCCATCAGTGAGGGGGCCTTGAACCTTCAGGACTATGGCTACACCTTC.

This rearrangement joins TRBV10-2 to TRBJ1-6; D is perhaps TRBD1 (6 bases). This CDR3 region has 12 residues. Germline V gives CDR1 WSHSY, CDR2 SAAADI. Trimming shortened V by 7 bases and J by 7 bases, and 8 bases separated the two germline ends. The CDR3 spells CASNRVNSPLHF. The CDR3 coding sequence is TGCGCCAGCAACAGGGTGAATTCACCCCTCCACTTT.

This clone turned up a few times. The chain uses TRBV5-1 and TRBJ1-1; no firm D call. Germline V gene sequence: CDR1 SGHRS, CDR2 YFSETQ. V dropped 1 base and J dropped 1 base, with 8 bases sitting between them. This CDR3 region has 14 residues. The CDR3 nucleotides are TGCGCCAGCAGCTTGATGGCGGAGAACACTGAAGCTTTCTTT. It specifies CASSLMAENTEAFF.

V and J are TRBV6-5 and TRBJ1-1; D is ambiguous. V lost 10 bases, J lost 3 bases, and 9 bases lay in between. The CDR3 is made up of 11 amino acids. In germline, CDR1 is MNHEY, CDR2 SVGAGI. The CDR3 nucleotides read TGTGCCACCACCCGGGACACTGAAGCTTTCTTT. Its translation is CATTRDTEAFF.

The rearrangement uses TRBV4-1 and TRBJ1-1; 9 bases agree with TRBD1. V lost 4 bases, J lost 3 bases, and 6 bases stayed unmatched. Germline V gene data show CDR1 as MGHRA and CDR2 as YSYEKL. The CDR3 covers 15 residues. The chain's CDR3 is CASSLTGGGDTEAFF. CDR3 coding DNA: TGCGCCAGCAGCCTGACAGGGGGGGGTGACACTGAAGCTTTCTTT.

The chain joins TRBV28 to TRBJ2-2, with D perhaps TRBD2 (5 bases). This CDR3 has 13 residues. Germline V lookup: CDR1 MDHEN, CDR2 SYDVKM. Trimming stripped 6 bases from V and 4 bases from J, with 9 bases between. The CDR3 nucleotides are TGTGCCAGCAGGAGCGGCTCCACCGGGGAGCTGTTTTTT. This translates into CASRSGSTGELFF.

The rearrangement uses TRBV6-5 and TRBJ2-7; 7 bases are shared with TRBD1. Germline values: CDR1 MNHEY, CDR2 SVGAGI. Trimming cost V 4 bases and J 3 bases; bases outside gene matches: 6. This CDR3 is built from 14 residues. The DNA of the CDR3 is TGTGCCAGCAGTTCTACGGGACAGCACTACGAGCAGTACTTC. Translating gives CASSSTGQHYEQYF.

The chain uses TRBV2 and TRBJ2-5; D is possibly TRBD1 (5 bases). The ends were cut back, 9 bases at V and 5 bases at J, with 19 bases in the middle. Germline V gene lookup returns CDR1 SNHLY and CDR2 FYNNEI. This CDR3 has 14 amino acids. The CDR3 DNA sequence: TGTGCCAGTTCTCGAATGTCAGGGTGGGAGACCCAGTACTTC. Translated: CASSRMSGWETQYF.

The sample holds a few counts of this clone. This sequence joins TRBV5-6 and TRBJ1-1; 9 bases fit TRBD1. Unmatched junction bases numbered 5, after V lost 2 bases and J lost 6 bases. The CDR3 totals 14 residues. Germline V gene data show CDR1 as SGHDT and CDR2 as YYEEEE. The DNA of the CDR3 is TGTGCCAGCAGCTTCGGGACAGGGAGTTCTGAAGCTTTCTTT. This gives the protein CASSFGTGSSEAFF.

V and J are TRBV18 and TRBJ1-1; a weak D match, TRBD1 (6 bases). The V and J ends lost 4 bases and 0 bases respectively, with 9 bases between them. Germline V gene data show CDR1 as KGHSH and CDR2 as LQKENI. This CDR3 spans 14 amino acids. CDR3 sequence reads: CASSQGTMNTEAFF. CDR3 DNA: TGTGCCAGCTCACAAGGGACAATGAACACTGAAGCTTTCTTT.

The genes are TRBV28 and TRBJ2-7, with 9 bases lining up with TRBD1. CDR3 length equals 15 residues. With V trimmed by 2 bases and J by 5 bases, 7 bases remained unmatched. Germline-derived CDR1 and CDR2 are MDHEN and SYDVKM. CDR3 residues: CASSLGDRVRDEQYF. In DNA, the CDR3 is TGTGCCAGCAGTTTAGGGGACAGGGTTCGCGACGAGCAGTACTTC.

The J gene is TRBJ2-3, the V gene TRBV28, with TRBD2 matching over 9 bases. Germline V lookup: CDR1 MDHEN, CDR2 SYDVKM. This CDR3 is 16 amino acids long. With 3 bases clipped from V and 4 bases from J, the junction kept 8 bases outside the gene matches. CDR3 in amino acids: CASSFRLAGIADTQYF. DNA for the CDR3: TGTGCCAGCAGTTTCAGGCTAGCGGGAATCGCAGATACGCAGTATTTT.

The chain joins TRBV3-1 (or the pseudogene TRBV3-2) to TRBJ1-6, with 9 nucleotides matching TRBD1. The V gene's germline CDR1 is LGHDT and CDR2 YNNKEL (reference sequence). With 5 bases clipped from V and 7 bases from J, the junction kept 3 bases outside the gene matches. CDR3 length equals 14 residues. CDR3 loop: CASSWDRVNSPLHF. The CDR3, as DNA: TGTGCCAGCAGCTGGGACAGGGTGAATTCACCCCTCCACTTT.

The chain has TRBV11-3 and TRBJ2-7; TRBD2 is a possible D gene (5 bases). Germline V lookup: CDR1 SGHNT, CDR2 YENEEA. V lost 2 bases to trimming and J lost 7 bases, with 12 bases between them. The length of the CDR3 is 13 residues. DNA for the CDR3: TGTGCCAGCAGCTTAAATGTCGGGATGGAGCAGTACTTC. Its protein product is CASSLNVGMEQYF. The variable domain in full, with the rest retrieved from reference TRBV11-3 and TRBJ2-7, is EAGVVQSPRYKIIEKKQPVAFWCNPISGHNTLYWYLQNLGQGPELLIRYENEEAVDDSQLPKDRFSAERLKGVDSTLKIQPAELGDSAVYLCASSLNVGMEQYFGPGTRLTVT.

The CDR3 here is CASSLSTRGRSEAFF. DNA of the CDR3: TGTGCCAGCAGTTTATCGACCCGAGGCCGATCTGAAGCTTTCTTT. The chain couples TRBV28 to TRBJ1-1; D call uncertain. The ends were cut back, 1 base at V and 6 bases at J, with 15 bases in the middle. This CDR3 spans 15 amino acids. The germline CDR1 and CDR2 sequences are MDHEN and SYDVKM.

The chain combines TRBV11-2 with TRBJ1-1, with TRBD1 matching over 12 bases. The CDR3 spans 17 residues. CDR1 is SGHAT and CDR2 is FQNNGV in the germline V gene. V gave up 5 bases and J gave up 3 bases; unmatched junction bases: 10. For the CDR3, the DNA is TGTGCCAGCAGCCCAAGGGGGACAGGGGGCAGGGACACTGAAGCTTTCTTT. Translation gives CASSPRGTGGRDTEAFF.

Only one count was recorded for this clone. The chain recombines TRBV9 with TRBJ2-5; 8 bases agree with TRBD1. With V trimmed by 0 bases and J by 2 bases, 15 bases remained unmatched. Per the germline V gene, CDR1 is SGDLS and CDR2 is YYNGEE. The CDR3 is 19 amino acids. CDR3 nucleotide sequence: TGTGCCAGCAGCGTAGCGTCCGGGACAGGTGTTGTGGCACAAGAGACCCAGTACTTC. Translating gives CASSVASGTGVVAQETQYF.

This sequence joins TRBV6-6 and TRBJ2-6; no clear D. This CDR3 contains 15 residues. The germline V gene has CDR1 MNHNY and CDR2 SVGAGI (reference sequence). Trimming removed 7 bases from V and 0 bases from J, with 10 bases in between. Here the CDR3 reads CASTPSSSGANVLTF. DNA of the CDR3: TGTGCCAGCACCCCAAGTAGCTCTGGGGCCAACGTCCTGACTTTC.

V and J are TRBV2 and TRBJ2-3; 13 bases are shared with TRBD2. The CDR3 runs 15 residues. Germline V gene data show CDR1 as SNHLY and CDR2 as FYNNEI. Trimming at V came to 4 bases and at J to 9 bases, leaving 7 bases not matched to a gene. As DNA, the CDR3 is TGTGCCAGCAGTGGGACTAGCGGGAGCCCGTGGACGCAGTATTTT. Its translation is CASSGTSGSPWTQYF.